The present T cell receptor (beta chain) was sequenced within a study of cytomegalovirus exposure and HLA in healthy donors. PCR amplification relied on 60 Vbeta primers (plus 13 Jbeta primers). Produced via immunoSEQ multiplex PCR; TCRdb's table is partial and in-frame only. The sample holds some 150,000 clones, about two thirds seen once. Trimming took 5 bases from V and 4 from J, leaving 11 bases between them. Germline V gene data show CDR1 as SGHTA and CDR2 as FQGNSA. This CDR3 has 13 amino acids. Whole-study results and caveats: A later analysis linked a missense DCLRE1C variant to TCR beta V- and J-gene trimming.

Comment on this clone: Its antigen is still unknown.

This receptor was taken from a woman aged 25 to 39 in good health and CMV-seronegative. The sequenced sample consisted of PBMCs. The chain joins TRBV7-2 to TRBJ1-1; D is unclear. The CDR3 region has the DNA TGTGCCAGCAGCCCAGCCGGAGGCACTGAAGCTTTCTTT. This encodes CASSPAGGTEAFF.